What follows are 25 T cell receptor beta chains derived from one specimen sequenced in a study of cytomegalovirus exposure and HLA in healthy donors. The PCR used 60 Vbeta and 13 Jbeta primers. The data were produced by immunoSEQ multiplex PCR, yet TCRdb's version contains in-frame clones alone and is incomplete. The repertoire holds 90,000 to 95,000 clones, around 80% seen once, with around 2% in the top ten. The sequenced sample was PBMCs. The receptor set was obtained from a man younger than 35 in good health and CMV-seronegative.

The chain couples TRBV27 to TRBJ2-3, with D hard to call. The V gene's germline CDR1 is MNHEY and CDR2 SMNVEV (reference sequence). Trimming shortened V by 6 bases and J by 6 bases, and 7 bases separated the two germline ends. The CDR3 runs to 11 residues. The CDR3 bases are TGTGCCAGCAGCTCCCTCGATACGCAGTATTTT. This sequence encodes CASSSLDTQYF.

The V call is TRBV9, the J call TRBJ1-2, with 10 nucleotides matching TRBD1. Per germline, CDR1 SGDLS and CDR2 YYNGEE. V gave up 0 bases and J gave up 2 bases; unmatched junction bases: 4. This CDR3 has 16 residues. This CDR3 is CASSVAGTGVNYGYTF. The CDR3 DNA sequence: TGTGCCAGCAGCGTAGCAGGGACAGGGGTAAACTATGGCTACACCTTC.

The chain recombines TRBV10-2 with TRBJ1-5; D gene uncertain. The CDR3 contains 15 residues. The germline CDR1 and CDR2 sequences are WSHSY and SAAADI. Trimming removed 6 bases from V and 0 bases from J, with 12 bases in between. CDR3 residues: CASRETDYSNQPQHF. CDR3 in DNA: TGCGCCAGCAGAGAGACGGACTATAGCAATCAGCCCCAGCATTTT.

This clone has just one count. The rearrangement links TRBV19 to TRBJ1-2; a possible D gene is TRBD1 (6 bases). Per the germline V gene, CDR1 is LNHDA and CDR2 is SQIVND (reference sequence). The CDR3 is 15 residues long. V lost 2 bases and J 2 bases, leaving 12 bases between the germline ends. CDR3 nucleotides: TGTGCCAGTAGTATACTGGACAGAGAGAACTATGGCTACACCTTC. This gives the protein CASSILDRENYGYTF.

This sequence joins TRBV7-3 and TRBJ2-5; D might be TRBD2 (6 bases). CDR1 and CDR2 from the germline V gene are SGHTA and FQGTGA. Trimming removed 3 bases at V and 1 base at J, with 18 bases between. The CDR3 spans 17 residues. In nucleotides, the CDR3 is TGTGCCAGCAGCTTTAACGGGGGACCAAATTCCCAAGAGACCCAGTACTTC. The encoded protein is CASSFNGGPNSQETQYF.

This clone was counted once. V usage is TRBV21-1 and J usage is TRBJ2-7; TRBD2 reflects the table's D call only, with no check against the DNA. TRBV21-1 is listed as a pseudogene. The CDR3 covers 18 residues. DNA of the CDR3: TGTGCCAGCAGCAAATCCTACCTCTTTAGCGGGTCCGCCTACGAGCAGTACTTC. It encodes CASSKSYLFSGSAYEQYF.

This chain links TRBV7-9 with TRBJ2-7; the D is unclear. Trimming cost V 1 base and J 2 bases, with 6 bases left between them. This CDR3 spans 13 amino acids. Germline V CDR1 and CDR2: SEHNR, FQNEAQ (reference sequence). The CDR3 DNA sequence: TGTGCCAGCAGCTTAGGCGGTCCCTACGAGCAGTACTTC. It encodes CASSLGGPYEQYF.

V usage is TRBV11-2 and J usage is TRBJ1-1; a weak D match, TRBD1 (5 bases). The ends were cut back, 4 bases at V and 4 bases at J, with 16 bases in the middle. The germline V gene has CDR1 SGHAT and CDR2 FQNNGV. The CDR3 contains 15 residues. The CDR3 here is CASSSPAGSSTEAFF. DNA for the CDR3: TGTGCCAGCAGCTCCCCTGCAGGGTCGAGCACTGAAGCTTTCTTT. The full variable domain, its missing parts supplied by reference TRBV11-2 and TRBJ1-1, is EAGVAQSPRYKIIEKRQSVAFWCNPISGHATLYWYQQILGQGPKLLIQFQNNGVVDDSQLPKDRFSAERLKGVDSTLKIQPAKLEDSAVYLCASSSPAGSSTEAFFGQGTRLTVV.

This chain connects TRBV30 to TRBJ1-2; no clear D gene. From germline, CDR1 is GTSNPN and CDR2 SVGIG (reference sequence). The CDR3 extends over 13 amino acids. V was trimmed by 5 bases and J by 4 bases, leaving 14 bases between them. CDR3 sequence: CAWLLGPGYGYTF. The CDR3 nucleotides read TGTGCCTGGTTACTAGGCCCCGGCTATGGCTACACCTTC.

The chain employs TRBV6-5 and TRBJ1-6; 9 bases are a match to TRBD1. The CDR3 consists of 16 residues. V gave up 0 bases and J gave up 10 bases; unmatched junction bases: 7. CDR1 and CDR2 from the germline V gene are MNHEY and SVGAGI. The CDR3 DNA sequence: TGTGCCAGCAGTTACTCACAGACAGGGGGTGGCTCACCCCTCCACTTT. Its translation: CASSYSQTGGGSPLHF.

The V gene is TRBV27, the J gene TRBJ1-1, with 7 bases matching TRBD1. V shed 0 bases and J 2 bases; nucleotides not matched to a gene: 3. The CDR3 is 15 amino acids. CDR1 MNHEY and CDR2 SMNVEV come from the germline V gene (reference sequence). CDR3 residues: CASSLSGGVNTEAFF. DNA for the CDR3: TGTGCCAGCAGTTTATCAGGGGGCGTAAACACTGAAGCTTTCTTT.

This clone was seen once. Germline is not matched at one junction end, which may reflect a read error. Other nucleotide sequences from this sample produce the same CDR3. V usage is TRBV27 and J usage is TRBJ1-1; 7 positions match TRBD1. There are 16 residues in the CDR3. Germline values: CDR1 MNHEY, CDR2 SMNVEV (reference sequence). The DNA of the CDR3 is TGTGCCAGCAGTTCTCAACCAGGGGGTTGGGGCACTGAGGCTTTCTTT. As protein: CASSSQPGGWGTEAFF.

This chain uses TRBV4-2 with TRBJ2-1, with TRBD2 identical over 9 bases. Germline trimming cut 1 base from V and 2 bases from J; bases unmatched to any gene: 6. Germline assignment: CDR1 LGHNA and CDR2 YNFKEQ. The CDR3 runs to 17 residues. In nucleotides, the CDR3 is TGTGCCAGCAGCCAAGCTAAGGGCGGGAGGGCCTACAATGAGCAGTTCTTC. Encoded protein: CASSQAKGGRAYNEQFF.

This chain joins TRBV18 and TRBJ2-3; 12 bases are a match to TRBD2. V lost 4 bases, J lost 7 bases, and 15 bases stayed unmatched. CDR3 length: 18 residues. The germline gives CDR1 KGHSH, CDR2 LQKENI. CDR3 region: CASSLLAGGPGGPHTQYF. Here the CDR3 DNA reads TGTGCCAGCTCACTGCTAGCGGGGGGGCCTGGGGGGCCCCATACGCAGTATTTT.

The chain carries TRBV7-6 and TRBJ2-5, with 11 bases aligning to TRBD1. With the DNA end fitting TRBJ2-7 better, the J assignment may be wrong. From germline, CDR1 is SGHVS and CDR2 FNYEAQ. This CDR3 region has 16 residues. The CDR3 region is CASSLGAGQGAYEQYF. CDR3 nucleotides: TGTGCCAGCAGCTTAGGAGCGGGACAGGGGGCCTACGAGCAGTACTTC.

The chain combines TRBV6-1 with TRBJ2-7; 10 positions match TRBD2. The CDR3 runs 15 residues. V shed 6 bases, J shed 4 bases, and the junction held 9 bases outside the gene matches. The germline V gene has CDR1 MNHNS and CDR2 SASEGT. CDR3 loop: CASRSIAGGRYEQYF. CDR3 bases: TGTGCCAGCAGGAGTATAGCGGGGGGCAGGTACGAGCAGTACTTC.

In this sample, this clone turned up a few times. The chain is built from TRBV6-1 and TRBJ1-2; TRBD1 matches at 8 bases. The V and J ends lost 2 bases and 1 base, in that order; junction bases with no gene match: 6. This CDR3 spans 16 amino acids. Germline CDR1 and CDR2: MNHNS and SASEGT. DNA for the CDR3: TGTGCCAGCAGTGAAATCGAGACAGGGGTTAACTATGGCTACACCTTC. Translating it yields CASSEIETGVNYGYTF.

The J gene is TRBJ1-5, the V gene TRBV5-8; no reliable D call. Germline V gene sequence: CDR1 SGHTS, CDR2 YDEGEE. Trimming removed 1 base at V and 3 bases at J, with 11 bases between. CDR3 length: 15 amino acids. CDR3 in amino acids: CASSLSVFFNQPQHF. DNA of the CDR3: TGTGCCAGCAGCTTGTCCGTTTTTTTCAATCAGCCCCAGCATTTT.

This clone was seen a single time. The genes are TRBV6-5 and TRBJ1-3, with D unclear. V dropped 0 bases and J dropped 4 bases, with 13 bases sitting between them. The CDR3 contains 16 residues. Germline values: CDR1 MNHEY, CDR2 SVGAGI. CDR3 amino acids: CASSYSGGLGGNTIYF. In DNA form, the CDR3 reads TGTGCCAGCAGTTACTCGGGAGGGTTGGGGGGAAACACCATATATTTT.

The rearrangement links TRBV10-1 to TRBJ1-1, with a weak D call TRBD1 (6 bases). With 1 base removed from V and 4 bases from J, the gap between germline ends came to 7 bases. The CDR3 runs 13 residues. Per germline, CDR1 WNHNN and CDR2 SYGVQD (reference sequence). The CDR3 DNA is TGCGCCAGCAGTGAGTACAGGGCCACTGAAGCTTTCTTT. This encodes CASSEYRATEAFF.

The chain uses TRBV19 and TRBJ2-3; D remains ambiguous. CDR3 length: 12 amino acids. CDR1 and CDR2 from the germline V gene are LNHDA and SQIVND (reference sequence). With 7 bases removed from V and 6 bases from J, the gap between germline ends came to 11 bases. CDR3 nucleotide sequence: TGTGCCAGTAAATCTGCCGGGGATACGCAGTATTTT. Protein: CASKSAGDTQYF. The full variable domain, in which reference TRBV19 and TRBJ2-3 provide the parts outside the CDR3, is DGGITQSPKYLFRKEGQNVTLSCEQNLNHDAMYWYRQDPGQGLRLIYYSQIVNDFQKGDIAEGYSVSREKKESFPLTVTSAQKNPTAFYLCASKSAGDTQYFGPGTRLTVL.

J is TRBJ1-1 and V is TRBV2; D gene uncertain. The CDR3 contains 13 residues. The germline V gene has CDR1 SNHLY and CDR2 FYNNEI. V lost 2 bases and J lost 0, with 4 bases in between. CDR3 amino acids: CASSERVNTEAFF. The CDR3 DNA is TGTGCCAGCAGTGAACGGGTGAACACTGAAGCTTTCTTT.

The table lists this clone with a few counts. The rearrangement links TRBV4-1 to TRBJ1-2, with 7 bases lining up with TRBD1. Trimming at V came to 8 bases and at J to 5 bases, leaving 14 bases not matched to a gene. The CDR3 length is 15 residues. Germline-derived CDR1 and CDR2 are MGHRA and YSYEKL. CDR3 bases: TGCGCCAGCGCGACAGGGAGCCTGTCCGGATATGGCTACACCTTC. Translation gives CASATGSLSGYGYTF.

The rearrangement links TRBV9 to TRBJ2-2; possible D gene TRBD2, 5 bases. Germline assignment: CDR1 SGDLS and CDR2 YYNGEE. V lost 0 bases to trimming and J lost 7 bases, with 13 bases between them. There are 15 residues in the CDR3. CDR3 region: CASSVGSDPGGELFF. The CDR3 DNA sequence: TGTGCCAGCAGCGTAGGTAGCGACCCCGGCGGGGAGCTGTTTTTT.

The V gene is TRBV11-3, the J gene TRBJ2-3; 11 nucleotides line up with TRBD2. This CDR3 region has 15 residues. The ends lost 3 bases at V and 4 bases at J; junction bases unmatched: 3. Germline assignment: CDR1 SGHNT and CDR2 YENEEA. The CDR3: CASSFTSGGADTQYF. CDR3 nucleotide sequence: TGTGCCAGCAGCTTCACTAGCGGGGGCGCAGATACGCAGTATTTT.